This T cell receptor (beta chain) was recorded in a study of T cell responses to AZD1222 COVID-19 vaccine. Across the study: Second-dose groups at about 4 or about 12 weeks were pooled.

Some clones are missing from TCRdb's copy, which holds only in-frame ones; the method was immunoSEQ multiplex PCR. Of roughly 140,000 clones detected, around nine tenths appear once; the ten largest clones hold 4% to 6%. This clone was recorded only once. The antigen remains unidentified. Study conclusions and caveats: Vaccine-related CD4 TCRs covered spike, predominating at 160-218 and 743-854. Rises in breadth and depth of Spike-specific TCRs came after two AZD1222 doses. Epitopes outside B.1.351 and B.1.1.7 mutated regions reportedly drew nearly half of spike TCRs.

V trimming: 5 bases; J trimming: 5 bases; junction bases outside the gene matches: 15. The CDR3 has 17 residues. CDR1 and CDR2 (germline): SGHTA, FQGNSA. The gene calls are TRBV7-2 and TRBJ1-3; 7 bases match TRBD1. The TCR was taken from an adult in good health. The sample was peripheral blood, taken on day 0 of AZD1222 vaccination. This CDR3 reads CASSPDSLTGTRNTIYF. CDR3 sequence (DNA): TGTGCCAGCAGCCCAGACTCCCTGACAGGGACCCGAAACACCATATATTTT.